Following are 21 T cell receptor beta chains from one sample sequenced in a study of T cells in Graves' hyperthyroidism and ophthalmopathy. RNA transcripts provided the source from which TCR beta CDR3 regions were amplified. The TCR CDR3 first-round RT-PCR relied on the HTBI primer set. TCRdb re-called the multiplex PCR reads through MiXCR, storing one row per CDR3 protein. The sample lists 480,000 or so distinct CDR3 sequences, about 46% occurring once. Sequencing used peripheral blood or thyroid tissue (not recorded which). Receptor source: an adult woman with Graves' disease, either hyperthyroidism or ophthalmopathy (not recorded which).

This clonotype was recorded a few times. J is TRBJ1-1 and V is TRBV2; D not resolved. The CDR3 runs to 15 residues. Trimming removed 4 bases from V and 0 bases from J, with 12 bases in between. Per germline, CDR1 SNHLY and CDR2 FYNNEI. As DNA, the CDR3 is TGTGCCAGCAGTGCCAAAACGGGCGTGAACACTGAAGCTTTCTTT. The encoded protein is CASSAKTGVNTEAFF. Drawing the rest from reference TRBV2 and TRBJ1-1, the complete variable domain is EPEVTQTPSHQVTQMGQEVILRCVPISNHLYFYWYRQILGQKVEFLVSFYNNEISEKSEIFDDQFSVERPDGSNFTLKIRSTKLEDSAMYFCASSAKTGVNTEAFFGQGTRLTVV.

Of note for this clonotype: Because it lacks the conserved phenylalanine or tryptophan at the end, this CDR3 is likely a read error. The DNA is omitted, as the CDR3 cannot be located on it reliably, and the CDR3 follows TCRdb's listing. This chain joins TRBV7-9 and TRBJ2-5; the table names TRBD1, a call not compared with the DNA. The CDR3 is made up of 15 amino acids, end residues included. Per the germline V gene, CDR1 is SEHNR and CDR2 is FQNEAQ (reference sequence). CDR3 sequence reads: CASSLAAGDGYTFGS.

The V gene is TRBV7-2, the J gene TRBJ1-1; a possible D gene is TRBD1 (6 bases). The CDR3 has 12 residues. Germline V gene sequence: CDR1 SGHTA, CDR2 FQGNSA. V lost 5 bases and J lost 10, with 14 bases in between. DNA of the CDR3: TGTGCCAGCAGCCGAGACAGGAGAAGAGCTTTCTTT. This codes for CASSRDRRRAFF. The full variable domain, in which reference TRBV7-2 and TRBJ1-1 provide the parts outside the CDR3, is GAGVSQSPSNKVTEKGKDVELRCDPISGHTALYWYRQSLGQGLEFLIYFQGNSAPDKSGLPSDRFSAERTGGSVSTLTIQRTQQEDSAVYLCASSRDRRRAFFGQGTRLTVV.

V and J are TRBV10-3 and TRBJ2-5, with 7 bases fitting TRBD2. Germline V gives CDR1 ENHRY, CDR2 SYGVKD. The CDR3 covers 12 residues. Losses at the gene ends were 5 bases for V and 5 bases for J; bases not matched to a gene: 2. CDR3 sequence: CAISLGGETQYF. CDR3 DNA: TGTGCCATCAGTCTGGGGGGGGAGACCCAGTACTTC.

This clonotype has just a few counts. This sequence joins TRBV10-3 and TRBJ2-7; D unresolved. With 4 bases removed from V and 0 bases from J, the gap between germline ends came to 13 bases. The CDR3 covers 15 residues. Germline CDR1 is ENHRY and CDR2 is SYGVKD. The CDR3 DNA sequence: TGTGCCATCAGTGTTTCGGGCCATCGCTCCTACGAGCAGTACTTC. It codes for CAISVSGHRSYEQYF.

Only a few counts were recorded for this clonotype. A junction end diverges from the germline sequence, so it may reflect a read error. The chain uses TRBV5-1 and TRBJ2-7, with TRBD2 as a possible D gene (5 bases). Per germline, CDR1 SGHRS and CDR2 YFSETQ. CDR3 length equals 12 residues. The CDR3 region is CASRGPMGEQYF. Here the CDR3 DNA reads TGTGCCAGCAGAGGGCCGATGGGGGAGCAGTACTTC. Full variable domain (rest looked up from reference TRBV5-1 and TRBJ2-7): KAGVTQTPRYLIKTRGQQVTLSCSPISGHRSVSWYQQTPGQGLQFLFEYFSETQRNKGNFPGRFSGRQFSNSRSEMNVSTLELGDSALYLCASRGPMGEQYFGPGTRLTVT.

The chain is built from TRBV7-9 and TRBJ1-2; 9 bases are shared with TRBD1. This CDR3 contains 13 residues. Looked up from germline, CDR1 is SEHNR and CDR2 is FQNEAQ (reference sequence). Trimming cost V 5 bases and J 9 bases; bases outside gene matches: 7. CDR3 region: CASSHRDRERYTF. CDR3 DNA: TGTGCCAGCAGCCACCGGGACAGGGAACGCTACACCTTC.

This chain connects TRBV12-3 or TRBV12-4 to TRBJ2-2; possibly TRBD2 for D (6 bases). Trimming left V 4 bases short and J 5 bases short, with 20 bases between. The CDR3 is 17 amino acids. CDR3 residues: CASSSYGTGIETGELFF. The CDR3 bases are TGTGCCAGCAGTTCCTATGGGACTGGAATTGAAACCGGGGAGCTGTTTTTT.

The V and J genes are TRBV9 and TRBJ1-2, with D unclear. Germline values: CDR1 SGDLS, CDR2 YYNGEE. Trimming took 3 bases from V and 7 from J, leaving 10 bases between them. This CDR3 is built from 12 residues. CDR3 region: CASSASGSGYTF. DNA for the CDR3: TGTGCCAGCAGCGCTAGCGGGAGTGGCTACACCTTC.

This clonotype has at least ten counts. The rearrangement links TRBV29-1 to TRBJ1-2, with TRBD1 matching over 9 bases. CDR3 size: 13 residues. The V and J ends lost 6 bases and 2 bases, in that order; junction bases with no gene match: 4. CDR1 is SQVTM, CDR2 ANQGSEA, per germline. CDR3 protein: CSVWTGANYGYTF. CDR3 nucleotides: TGCAGCGTGTGGACAGGGGCAAACTATGGCTACACCTTC.

The V and J genes are TRBV5-4 and TRBJ2-7; D uncertain. The germline CDR1 and CDR2 sequences are SGHNT and YYREEE (reference sequence). The germline V and J ends were trimmed by 4 bases and 3 bases, with 11 bases remaining between them. The CDR3 has 13 amino acids. The CDR3 DNA sequence: TGTGCCAGCAGCCATCCGGACCTCTACGAGCAGTACTTC. It is translated as CASSHPDLYEQYF.

CDR3 in DNA: TGCGCCAGCAGTGAGACTAGCGGGATAGAAGAGACCCAGTACTTC. Protein sequence: CASSETSGIEETQYF. This chain uses TRBV10-2 with TRBJ2-5; 10 bases fit TRBD2. Germline values: CDR1 WSHSY, CDR2 SAAADI. Trimming cost V 2 bases and J 3 bases; bases outside gene matches: 3. CDR3 length: 15 amino acids.

This clonotype was seen a handful of times. V gene TRBV12-3 or TRBV12-4 combines with J gene TRBJ1-5; possible D gene TRBD1, 6 bases. The CDR3 is 13 residues long. Deletions cut 5 bases from V and 6 bases from J, with 11 bases between. Here the CDR3 DNA reads TGTGCCAGCAGTCGACAGGTTGGTCAGCCCCAGCATTTT. This translates into CASSRQVGQPQHF.

This clonotype appeared a few times. The chain recombines TRBV5-1 with TRBJ1-1; a weak D match, TRBD1 (5 bases). Between the trimmed V and J ends, which lost 2 bases and 3 bases, there was a span of 11 bases. Germline V gives CDR1 SGHRS, CDR2 YFSETQ. CDR3 length: 14 amino acids. This CDR3 is CASSLGVRDTEAFF. CDR3 DNA: TGCGCCAGCAGCTTAGGGGTCCGGGACACTGAAGCTTTCTTT.

CDR3 in DNA: TGTGCCATCAGCGGGGACACCCTCACTGAAGCTTTCTTT. It encodes CAISGDTLTEAFF. The V gene is TRBV10-3, the J gene TRBJ1-1, with a weak D call TRBD1 (6 bases). The germline V and J ends were trimmed by 6 bases and 4 bases, with 12 bases remaining between them. The CDR3 is 13 residues long. Germline CDR1 and CDR2: ENHRY and SYGVKD.

The chain couples TRBV20-1 to TRBJ1-2; perhaps TRBD1 as D (5 bases). Germline-derived CDR1 and CDR2 are DFQATT and SNEGSKA (reference sequence). There are 13 residues in the CDR3. V lost 6 bases and J 7 bases, leaving 18 bases between the germline ends. CDR3 amino acids: CSAGGGAKGGYTF. CDR3 bases: TGCAGTGCGGGGGGTGGGGCGAAAGGTGGCTACACCTTC.

This clonotype was counted between two and nine times. A much larger clone lies a single base off, so this may be a read error. The chain couples TRBV7-9 to TRBJ1-1, with unresolved D. Germline V gene data show CDR1 as SEHNR and CDR2 as FQNEAQ (reference sequence). The CDR3 has 11 amino acids. Between the trimmed V and J ends, which lost 5 bases and 6 bases, there was a span of 7 bases. The CDR3 region has the DNA TGTGCCAGCAGCCCGACATCTGAAGCTTTCTTT. Translated, it gives CASSPTSEAFF.

This clonotype occurred many times. The chain couples TRBV7-9 to TRBJ1-2; D may be TRBD1 (5 bases). Between the trimmed V and J ends, which lost 7 bases and 0 bases, there was a span of 12 bases. CDR3 length equals 14 residues. Germline CDR1 reads SEHNR; CDR2 reads FQNEAQ (reference sequence). CDR3 residues: CASMRGGTNYGYTF. The CDR3 DNA is TGTGCCAGCATGAGGGGCGGCACTAACTATGGCTACACCTTC.

The genes are TRBV6-5 and TRBJ1-6; 10 bases match TRBD1. Trimming at V came to 11 bases and at J to 7 bases, leaving 11 bases not matched to a gene. Germline lookup yields CDR1 MNHEY and CDR2 SVGAGI. The CDR3 contains 15 residues. The CDR3 nucleotides are TGTGCCGTCAGTCGGCGGGACAGGGGAAATTCACCCCTCCACTTT. Amino acids: CAVSRRDRGNSPLHF.

The chain recombines TRBV19 with TRBJ1-2; 10 positions match TRBD1. CDR1 and CDR2 from the germline V gene are LNHDA and SQIVND (reference sequence). Trimming at V came to 6 bases and at J to 8 bases, leaving 9 bases not matched to a gene. The CDR3 extends over 14 amino acids. The CDR3 here is CASSELGTGDGYTF. As DNA, the CDR3 is TGTGCCAGTAGCGAACTCGGGACAGGGGACGGCTACACCTTC.

This clonotype turned up a few times. A much more abundant neighbour one base away suggests this may be a read error. The V and J genes are TRBV7-9 and TRBJ1-1; a weak D match, TRBD1 (6 bases). Trimming removed 5 bases from V and 3 bases from J, with 16 bases in between. Germline V CDR1 and CDR2: SEHNR, FQNEAQ (reference sequence). The CDR3 runs 15 residues. The CDR3 DNA is TGTGCCAGCAGCCGAACAGGGAGCGGGGACACTGAAGCTTTCTTT. Its protein product is CASSRTGSGDTEAFF.